This T cell receptor beta chain was sequenced during a study of response to subunit inactivated influenza vaccine (dated by TCRdb to 2016 to 2018). Concerning the study at large: To follow how T cells responded to a trivalent subunit inactivated influenza vaccine, the researchers relied on deep quantitative profiling of the T cell receptor repertoire. Overall study outcomes, separate from this receptor: The authors suggested that each seasonal influenza vaccination may recruit only a limited number of new T cells.

V sheds 3 bases and J sheds 0 bases, leaving 12 bases between their ends. Via the germline V gene (reference sequence), CDR1 is LNHNV and CDR2 YYDKDF. Taken from cysteine to phenylalanine, the CDR3 has 15 residues. The CDR3 DNA has 45 bases and is translated from base 1. This clonotype showed up just a few times. What this receptor recognizes is not known. No base quality values were provided; no much bigger clone lies one nucleotide off. Library creation used RT-PCR. Sequencer: Illumina HiSeq 2500. TCRdb reprocessing: public reads trimmed at Q25 with fastp, clones called with MiXCR, in-frame beta chains kept. Every CDR3 protein is listed once, alongside the most common genes and DNA of its rows. The sample contains 530,000 or so distinct CDR3 sequences, around 15% of them found a single time. The ten largest account for around 10% of the sample.

The TCR was taken from a man between 45 and 60 years old who received an inactivated influenza vaccine. Donor details come from another sample of the same person, matched by shared clones. This specimen consisted of PBMCs from blood, obtained 11 to 12 days after vaccination. The chain links TRBV15 with TRBJ2-7; a tentative D match to TRBD1 spans 6 bases. The DNA sequence reads TGTGCCACCAGCAGCAAACAGGGATTCTCCTACGAGCAGTACTTC. This codes for CATSSKQGFSYEQYF. The CDR3, completed at both ends by the reference TRBV15 and TRBJ2-7 genes, gives the full variable domain DAMVIQNPRYQVTQFGKPVTLSCSQTLNHNVMYWYQQKSSQAPKLLFHYYDKDFNNEADTPDNFQSRRPNTSFCFLDIRSPGLGDTAMYLCATSSKQGFSYEQYFGPGTRLTVT.